The sequence of this T cell receptor (beta chain) was determined in a study of T cell responses to AZD1222 COVID-19 vaccine. CDR1 and CDR2 (germline): MNHNS, SASEGT. This CDR3 region has 15 residues. The V and J ends lost 3 bases and 4 bases respectively, with 10 bases between them. The repertoire was sequenced with immunoSEQ multiplex PCR; TCRdb's copy has only in-frame clones and lacks some. The table records about 120,000 clones, about 90% of them present only once. The V gene is TRBV6-1, the J gene TRBJ2-6; D uncertain. This specimen consisted of peripheral blood, obtained on day 0 of AZD1222 vaccination. The source is an adult in good health. CDR3 DNA sequence: TGTGCCAGCAGTGAGGGGTACGCGGGGGCCAACGTCCTGACTTTC. It translates to CASSEGYAGANVLTF.